This T cell receptor beta chain was captured in a study of Ad26.COV2.S vaccination and SARS-CoV-2 variants. In the study overall: Intramuscularly, Ad26.COV2.S was given either once or twice, 56 days apart.

On this clone: Its cognate antigen is unknown.

V was clipped by 5 bases and J by 7 bases; unmatched bases: 11. This CDR3 is 15 amino acids long. Germline CDR1 reads KGHSH; CDR2 reads LQKENI. Described treatment: 15 to 20 received Ad26.COV2.S at low or high dose, single or two shots; about 5 received placebo; per-sample allocation not given. Sampling occurred on day 63 after the first vaccine or placebo injection. An adult of 18-55 years in Boston served as donor. The study's findings and limits: Vaccinees displayed broader spike-specific TCR repertoires than placebo recipients. Responses of spike-specific T cells (both CD8+ and CD4+) reportedly showed substantial breadth after vaccination.

The assay was immunoSEQ multiplex PCR, and TCRdb's table has in-frame clones only and misses some. The table shows around 350,000 clones, with 85% occurring only once. Sequencing used peripheral blood, obtained in a trial of Ad26.COV2.S vaccine versus placebo. The sequence came from a person between 18 and 65 years old who received the Ad26.COV2.S COVID-19 vaccine or a placebo. This chain joins TRBV18 and TRBJ2-7; the match to TRBD2 covers 10 bases. CDR3 DNA: TGTGCCAGCTCATCAACTAGCGGGGCTCATAGGGAGCAGTACTTC. It translates to CASSSTSGAHREQYF.